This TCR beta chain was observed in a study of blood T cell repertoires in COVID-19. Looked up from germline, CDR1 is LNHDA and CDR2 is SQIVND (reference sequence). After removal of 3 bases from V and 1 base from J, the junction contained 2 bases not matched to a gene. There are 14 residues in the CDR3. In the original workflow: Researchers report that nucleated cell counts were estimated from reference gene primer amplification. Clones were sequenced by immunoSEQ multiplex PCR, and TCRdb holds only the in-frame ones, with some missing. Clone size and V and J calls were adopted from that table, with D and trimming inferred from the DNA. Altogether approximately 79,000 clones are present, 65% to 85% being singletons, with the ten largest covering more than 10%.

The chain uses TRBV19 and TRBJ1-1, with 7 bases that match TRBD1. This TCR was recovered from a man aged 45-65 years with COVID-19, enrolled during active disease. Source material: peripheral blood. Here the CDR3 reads CASSMGQKNTEAFF. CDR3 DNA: TGTGCCAGTAGTATGGGACAGAAGAACACTGAAGCTTTCTTT.